A selection of T cell receptor beta chains follows, all from one sample in a study of shared clonotypes between healthy human individuals. TCRdb's table, derived via immunoSEQ multiplex PCR, lists solely in-frame clones and lacks some. Of about 2.1 million clones in the sample, 90% to 95% are singletons; the top ten hold about 1.7%. Sequenced: naive CD8+ T cells from PBMCs. The receptors come from a man between 18 and 35 years old in good health. Some clones in this sample may be carry-over from other donors' samples. Both conserved end residues are part of each CDR3. The D gene is left open where the match is weak. Some rows have no size entry. The others give once, few or many, or a class for an expanded clone.

TRBJ1-1,.,.,TRBV6-5,TGTGCCAGCAGACTTTGGATGAACACTGAAGCTTTCTTT,CASRLWMNTEAFF
TRBJ2-2,.,.,TRBV7-6,TGTGCCAGCAGCCAGGAACCCACGAACACCGGGGAGCTGTTTTTT,CASSQEPTNTGELFF
TRBJ2-7,.,TRBD1,TRBV19,TGTGCCAGTAGTAACAGGGGCCCCTACGAGCAGTACTTC,CASSNRGPYEQYF
TRBJ1-5,.,TRBD1,TRBV28,TGTGCCAGCAGTTTAATGACCAAGGACAGGGTTAGCAATCAGCCCCAGCATTTT,CASSLMTKDRVSNQPQHF
TRBJ2-3,.,TRBD2,TRBV7-8,TGTGCCAGCAGCTCGGGGGGGGCAGGGCCAACAGATACGCAGTATTTT,CASSSGGAGPTDTQYF
TRBJ2-1,.,.,TRBV19,TGTGCCAGTAGTATAAACCAACCCGGGTACAATGAGCAGTTCTTC,CASSINQPGYNEQFF
TRBJ1-1,once,.,TRBV19,TGTGCCAGTAGTATAGATCAAACAGGAGGTACTGAAGCTTTCTTT,CASSIDQTGGTEAFF
TRBJ2-7,.,TRBD1,TRBV5-6,TGTGCCAGCAGCTTGGGACAGGGAGAGCAGTACTTC,CASSLGQGEQYF
TRBJ1-5,.,.,TRBV7-9,TGTGCCAGCAGCCATCTCGACATGCATCAGCCCCAGCATTTT,CASSHLDMHQPQHF
TRBJ2-2,.,TRBD2,TRBV11-2,TGTGCCAGCAGCTTAGAATATGGATCGCTAGCGGGAGCCCCCGGGGAGCTGTTTTTT,CASSLEYGSLAGAPGELFF
TRBJ2-1,.,TRBD1,TRBV5-1,TGCGCCAGCAGCTTAGACAGGGCGACCCGATATGAGCAGTTCTTC,CASSLDRATRYEQFF
TRBJ2-7,once,TRBD2,TRBV6-5,TGTGCCAGCCGTGTCGGGGGGGAGCAGTACTTC,CASRVGGEQYF
TRBJ2-2,.,.,TRBV9,TGTGCCAGCAGCGCACTAAGGGGGGTCGCTTCCTGGAACACCGGGGAGCTGTTTTTT,CASSALRGVASWNTGELFF
TRBJ2-5,.,.,TRBV2,TGTGCCAGCAGTGCCCTGGTGGGACTCCTCGGGACCCAGTACTTC,CASSALVGLLGTQYF
TRBJ1-1,few,.,TRBV28,TGTGCCAGCGGGCCGATGGTAGGCAGCAACACTGAAGCTTTCTTT,CASGPMVGSNTEAFF
TRBJ1-4,once,TRBD1,TRBV15,TGTGCCACCAGCAGAGCTTTTTGGGGACAGCCTAATGAAAAACTGTTTTTT,CATSRAFWGQPNEKLFF
TRBJ2-7,.,.,TRBV7-2,TGTGCCAGCAGCTTAAGGGTCGCAGGCCCTTACGAGCAGTACTTC,CASSLRVAGPYEQYF
TRBJ2-7,.,.,TRBV21-1,TGTGCCAGCAGCAAGGACAGGGGCCTCTACGAGCAGTACTTC,CASSKDRGLYEQYF
TRBJ1-2,.,.,TRBV21-1,TGTGCCAGCAGCAAAAGCGGATTTCATAAAGAGGGCTACACCTTC,CASSKSGFHKEGYTF
TRBJ2-1,.,.,TRBV18,TGTGCCAGCTCACCCCTGGGACCTTACAATGAGCAGTTCTTC,CASSPLGPYNEQFF
TRBJ2-1,.,TRBD2,TRBV29-1,TGCAGCGTTGAAGATATGGGACTAGCGGGAGACTACAATGAGCAGTTCTTC,CSVEDMGLAGDYNEQFF
TRBJ2-1,few,.,TRBV13,TGTGCCAGCAGCTTAGGGACTAGGGGCAATGAGCAGTTCTTC,CASSLGTRGNEQFF
TRBJ2-1,.,TRBD1,TRBV7-9,TGTGCCAGCAGCTTACGTCGAGACAGGGGCTACAATGAGCAGTTCTTC,CASSLRRDRGYNEQFF
TRBJ1-5,few,.,TRBV1,TGCACCAGCAGCCAAGGAAAAGGGAACTGCGGGGGGAATCAGCCCCAGCATTTT,CTSSQGKGNCGGNQPQHF
TRBJ2-7,.,TRBD2,TRBV7-2,TGTGCCAGCAGCTTAGGGGCGGCGGGGGTTGCGGCGTACGAGCAGTACTTC,CASSLGAAGVAAYEQYF
TRBJ2-5,.,TRBD2,TRBV5-4,TGTGCCAGCAGCTTGAGGCTAGCGGGAGATCGAGAGACCCAGTACTTC,CASSLRLAGDRETQYF
TRBJ2-7,.,.,TRBV5-6,TGTGCCAGCACCCAGAGGGGGGGGCAGCACTACGAGCAGTACTTC,CASTQRGGQHYEQYF
TRBJ2-1,.,TRBD2,TRBV7-7,TGTGCCAGCAGCTTAGCGAGTGTGAGCGGGAGGCCCAATGAGCAGTTCTTC,CASSLASVSGRPNEQFF
TRBJ1-2,.,.,TRBV10-3,TGTGCCACCAGGGACCCACCTAACTATGGCTACACCTTC,CATRDPPNYGYTF
TRBJ1-5,.,TRBD1,TRBV18,TGTGCCAGCTCGCGGGGACAGGGGGGATATAGCAATCAGCCCCAGCATTTT,CASSRGQGGYSNQPQHF
TRBJ2-1,.,TRBD1,TRBV4-1,TGCGCCAGCAGCCAAGAAGGCGGGACAGGGGGACTGAATGAGCAGTTCTTC,CASSQEGGTGGLNEQFF
TRBJ1-1,.,.,TRBV7-8,TGTGCCAGCAGCTTTTCCCTTGGACAGCTTTACACTGAAGCTTTCTTT,CASSFSLGQLYTEAFF
TRBJ2-5,.,.,TRBV5-4,TGTGCCAGCAGCTTTAGGGGGTTTCAAGAGACCCAGTACTTC,CASSFRGFQETQYF
TRBJ1-1,.,.,TRBV10-3,TGTGCCATCAGTGGCGGAGGGTTGAACACTGAAGCTTTCTTT,CAISGGGLNTEAFF
TRBJ2-2,.,.,TRBV27,TGTGCCAGCAGTATAGGGTTCACCGGGGAGCTGTTTTTT,CASSIGFTGELFF
TRBJ2-3,.,TRBD2,TRBV9,TGTGCCAGCAGCGTAAGCGGGAAGGAAGATACGCAGTATTTT,CASSVSGKEDTQYF
TRBJ2-5,.,.,TRBV11-2,TGTGCCAGCAGCTTATTAGGGGGGGGCGGCGAGACCCAGTACTTC,CASSLLGGGGETQYF
TRBJ2-1,.,TRBD2,TRBV7-9,TGTGCCAGCAGCTCACCGGGACTAGCGGGTTACAATGAGCAGTTCTTC,CASSSPGLAGYNEQFF
TRBJ1-1,.,.,TRBV5-1,TGCGCCAGCAGACAGGGTGGGACTGAAGCTTTCTTT,CASRQGGTEAFF
TRBJ1-5,.,.,TRBV7-9,TGTGCCAGCAGCTTAAACATTGGTAATCAGCCCCAGCATTTT,CASSLNIGNQPQHF
TRBJ2-7,.,.,TRBV18,TGTGCCAGCTCACCCAAGACAGGGAGGGGCGACGAGCAGTACTTC,CASSPKTGRGDEQYF
TRBJ1-2,few,.,TRBV29-1,TGCAGCGTTGAGACCGGAGACTATGGCTACACCTTC,CSVETGDYGYTF
TRBJ2-1,once,TRBD2,TRBV10-1,TGCGCCAGCAGGGCCGAGACTAGCGGATACAATGAGCAGTTCTTC,CASRAETSGYNEQFF
TRBJ2-1,.,.,TRBV11-2,TGTGCCAGCAGCTTCTCCGGTGGGGCTTACAATGAGCAGTTCTTC,CASSFSGGAYNEQFF
TRBJ2-1,.,.,TRBV27,TGTGCCAGCTCGTTTTTGCAGAGCTCCTACAATGAGCAGTTCTTC,CASSFLQSSYNEQFF
TRBJ2-7,.,.,TRBV9,TGTGCCAGCAGCGTTGAGGGGCTCCCCTACGAGCAGTACTTC,CASSVEGLPYEQYF
TRBJ2-5,.,TRBD2,TRBV7-2,TGTGCCAGCAGCTTAGATTGGCGGGGACTAGAGGGAGAGACCCAGTACTTC,CASSLDWRGLEGETQYF
TRBJ1-2,few,.,TRBV28,TGTGCCAGCAGTTTATTGACAGGCGATGGCTACACCTTC,CASSLLTGDGYTF
TRBJ2-7,.,TRBD1,TRBV4-3,TGCGCCAGCAGCCAAGGATTGCGACAGGGTAACGAGCAGTACTTC,CASSQGLRQGNEQYF
TRBJ1-5,.,TRBD1,TRBV6-5,TGTGCCAGCAGTAAGGGACAGGAGTATCAGCCCCAGCATTTT,CASSKGQEYQPQHF
TRBJ1-1,once,TRBD1,TRBV9,TGTGCCAGCAGCGTAGGGACAGGGGTTCGCGCTGAAGCTTTCTTT,CASSVGTGVRAEAFF
TRBJ1-1,.,.,TRBV28,TGTGCCAGCAGCGAGCTCGGGGAGGGGCGTTCTGGAACTGAAGCTTTCTTT,CASSELGEGRSGTEAFF
TRBJ1-1,.,.,TRBV6-5,TGTGCCAGCAGTTACTCAACGAGTATCACTGAAGCTTTCTTT,CASSYSTSITEAFF